This is a list of T cell receptor beta chains from one sample in a study of blood T cell repertoires in COVID-19. Using immunoSEQ multiplex PCR, the repertoire was profiled, and TCRdb retains in-frame clones only, with some absent. The top ten clones hold approximately 22% of a sample with roughly 100,000 clones, approximately 80% of them seen once. The sequencing input was peripheral blood. These receptors all stem from a man aged 65-85 years with active or convalescent COVID-19. CDR3s include the opening cysteine and the closing phenylalanine or tryptophan. Fields, in order: clone size, D gene, V gene, J gene, CDR3 DNA, CDR3 protein. D genes are given only for firm matches. The size field is filled for only some rows; it gives once, few, many or a size class.

-	-	TRBV18	TRBJ1-1	TGTGCCAGCTCACCACCTCCTAACACTGAAGCTTTCTTT	CASSPPPNTEAFF
-	-	TRBV5-1	TRBJ1-1	TGCGCCAGCAGCTTGGGGCAGGGGAGGGCCACTGAAGCTTTCTTT	CASSLGQGRATEAFF
-	TRBD2	TRBV19	TRBJ2-3	TGTGCCAGTAGAACTAGCGGGAGACCAGATACGCAGTATTTT	CASRTSGRPDTQYF
-	-	TRBV7-2	TRBJ1-1	TGTGCCAGCAGCTTAGAGCGGGGTACTGAAGCTTTCTTT	CASSLERGTEAFF
-	TRBD2	TRBV3-1/TRBV3-2	TRBJ2-1	TGTGCCAGCAGCCCCCCGGGACTAGCGGACAATGAGCAGTTCTTC	CASSPPGLADNEQFF
-	TRBD1	TRBV2	TRBJ1-1	TGTGCCAGCAGTGGAGCAGGGGGCCGTAGACAGCCTGAAGCTTTCTTT	CASSGAGGRRQPEAFF
once	-	TRBV29-1	TRBJ1-3	TGCAGCGTTGTGGCCGCTAGCTCTGGAAACACCATATATTTT	CSVVAASSGNTIYF
few	-	TRBV24-1	TRBJ2-5	TGTGCCACCAGTGGGTCAGGTCAAGAGACCCAGTACTTC	CATSGSGQETQYF
-	TRBD2	TRBV5-1	TRBJ2-5	TGCGCCAGTACTAGCGGGAGGGCCTTAGAGACCCAGTACTTC	CASTSGRALETQYF
-	-	TRBV18	TRBJ2-7	TGTGCCAGCTCACCAAGCAGGTACGAGCAGTACTTC	CASSPSRYEQYF
-	TRBD1	TRBV2	TRBJ2-7	TGTGCCAGCAGTGAGAACAGGGGGCCTTACGAGCAGTACTTC	CASSENRGPYEQYF
few	TRBD1	TRBV9	TRBJ1-6	TGTGCCAGCAGCCAGGGGGCGTCCTATAATTCACCCCTCCACTTT	CASSQGASYNSPLHF
medium-sized	TRBD2	TRBV2	TRBJ2-5	TGTGCCAGCACAAGACTAGCGGGGGCGGGAGAGACCCAGTACTTC	CASTRLAGAGETQYF
-	-	TRBV18	TRBJ1-1	TGTGCCAGCTCACCACCGACAGGTCGGGGCACTGAAGCTTTCTTT	CASSPPTGRGTEAFF
-	-	TRBV19	TRBJ2-7	TGTGCCAGTAGTATTAGAAGGAGCTACGAGCAGTACTTC	CASSIRRSYEQYF
-	TRBD1	TRBV18	TRBJ2-2	TGTGCCAGCTCACCACGGGCAGGGGGAAACACCGGGGAGCTGTTTTTT	CASSPRAGGNTGELFF
few	-	TRBV6-6	TRBJ1-6	TGTGCCAGCAGTCCGCCGGGAGTAGGGTATTCACCCCTCCACTTT	CASSPPGVGYSPLHF
-	-	TRBV5-1	TRBJ1-1	TGCGCCAGCAGCTTGACCGCGGGGGCGGGTGAAGCTTTCTTT	CASSLTAGAGEAFF
-	-	TRBV6-6	TRBJ2-7	TGTGCCAGCACATCACAGGGTAATGGATACGAGCAGTACTTC	CASTSQGNGYEQYF
-	TRBD2	TRBV28	TRBJ2-5	TGTGCCAGCAGTTTATCGAGTGGCGGGAGGAGGGAGACCCAGTACTTC	CASSLSSGGRRETQYF
-	TRBD1	TRBV4-1	TRBJ1-5	TGCGCCAGCGCCCGGGACAGCCTCAATCAGCCCCAGCATTTT	CASARDSLNQPQHF
once	-	TRBV3-1/TRBV3-2	TRBJ1-2	TGTGCCAGCAGCCCCCACGGAGGGTACGAGGGCTACACCTTC	CASSPHGGYEGYTF
-	-	TRBV25-1	TRBJ1-1	TGTGCCAGCAGTGGTCAGGTTGAAGCTTTCTTT	CASSGQVEAFF
few	TRBD1	TRBV9	TRBJ1-2	TGTGCCAGCAGCGCCGGACAGGGAAGAAGCTATGGCTACACCTTC	CASSAGQGRSYGYTF
-	-	TRBV7-9	TRBJ1-1	TGTGCCAGCAGCTCACCGGGGTCAGCTTTCTTT	CASSSPGSAFF
few	TRBD2	TRBV7-3	TRBJ2-5	TGTGCCAGCAGCCCGATACTAGCGGGCAGGGAGACCCAGTACTTC	CASSPILAGRETQYF
-	TRBD2	TRBV5-4	TRBJ2-2	TGTGCCAGCAGCGGCCGGACTAGCGGGAGCTCCGGGGAGCTGTTTTTT	CASSGRTSGSSGELFF
-	-	TRBV28	TRBJ2-6	TGTGCCAGCAGTTTAGGCCAGGCCCTCTCTGGGGCCAACGTCCTGACTTTC	CASSLGQALSGANVLTF
-	TRBD2	TRBV5-1	TRBJ2-3	TGCGCCAGCACCCAACTAGCGGGGAGCACAGATACGCAGTATTTT	CASTQLAGSTDTQYF
-	TRBD1	TRBV5-1	TRBJ1-5	TGCGCCAGCAGCTTCGGACAGGGAAGTGAGCCCCAGCATTTT	CASSFGQGSEPQHF
-	TRBD2	TRBV5-1	TRBJ2-1	TGCGCCAGCAGCCCCACCGGGGCGGGAGGCTACAATGAGCAGTTCTTC	CASSPTGAGGYNEQFF
-	-	TRBV11-2	TRBJ2-7	TGTGCCAGCAGAATTGGGGGAGGGGGCGAGCAGTACTTC	CASRIGGGGEQYF
few	TRBD2	TRBV7-2	TRBJ2-2	TGTGCCAGCAGCTCCACGGGGACTAGAGGGGCCGGGGAGCTGTTTTTT	CASSSTGTRGAGELFF
-	-	TRBV21-1	TRBJ2-7	TGTGCCAGCAGCAAATTTGGCTACGCGAGGGTGGCGTCCTACGAGCAGTACTTC	CASSKFGYARVASYEQYF
-	TRBD1	TRBV7-8	TRBJ2-7	TGTGCCAGCAGCTTTACAGGGGGCTACGAGCAGTACTTC	CASSFTGGYEQYF
-	TRBD1	TRBV10-3	TRBJ2-7	TGTGCCATCAGTGGGACAGGGGACGAGCAGTACTTC	CAISGTGDEQYF
-	-	TRBV24-1	TRBJ2-5	TGTGCCACCAGTGTTAAGGGGGGGCAAGGGACCCAGTACTTC	CATSVKGGQGTQYF
once	TRBD1	TRBV5-5	TRBJ2-6	TGTGCCAGCAGAAGGACAGGGTCCGGGGCCAACGTCCTGACTTTC	CASRRTGSGANVLTF
few	TRBD2	TRBV5-1	TRBJ2-3	TGCGCCAGCAGCTTTGGGACTAGCGGGGAAGATACGCAGTATTTT	CASSFGTSGEDTQYF
-	TRBD1	TRBV11-3	TRBJ2-3	TGTGCCAGCAGCTCCGGACAGGGAAAAACAGATACGCAGTATTTT	CASSSGQGKTDTQYF
-	-	TRBV5-4	TRBJ2-1	TGTGCCAGCAGCTTGGGGACAGAGCCCTACAATGAGCAGTTCTTC	CASSLGTEPYNEQFF
-	-	TRBV3-1/TRBV3-2	TRBJ1-1	TGTGCCAGCAGCCAAGAGAAGAGAACTGAAGCTTTCTTT	CASSQEKRTEAFF
-	-	TRBV6-6	TRBJ1-3	TGTGCCAGCAGTCTTTCCTCTACAGGGCTCGGCGGAAACACCATATATTTT	CASSLSSTGLGGNTIYF
-	TRBD1	TRBV24-1	TRBJ2-5	TGTGCCACCAGTGACTCACAGGGGGCGAGAGTAGAGACCCAGTACTTC	CATSDSQGARVETQYF
-	-	TRBV5-1	TRBJ1-1	TGCGCCAGCAGCGGTGGGCAATTGAACACTGAAGCTTTCTTT	CASSGGQLNTEAFF
-	TRBD2	TRBV28	TRBJ2-5	TGTGCCAGCAGTTTGGGGTTAGCGGGACCAGAGACCCAGTACTTC	CASSLGLAGPETQYF
few	TRBD2	TRBV9	TRBJ2-1	TGTGCCAGCAGCGGGACTAGCGGAAGCTCCTACAATGAGCAGTTCTTC	CASSGTSGSSYNEQFF